This T cell receptor beta chain derives from a study of cytomegalovirus exposure and HLA in healthy donors. Concerning this clone: The antigen is not known.

Study-wide results and caveats: Using the classifier, cytomegalovirus status was reportedly diagnosed with high specificity and sensitivity. Rare sequences made up most TCRs, while some public TCRs were found in many donors.

Healthy people donating bone marrow made up the donors. Trimming pared 1 base from V and 8 bases from J, leaving 3 bases between. Germline V CDR1 and CDR2: WNHNN, SYGVQD (reference sequence). The CDR3 sequence is 11 residues long. PCR involved 60 Vbeta and 13 Jbeta primers. Per the study methods: Later, tens of millions of unique TCR beta chains were counted in an analysis, and roughly 11 million of them were shared. The method was immunoSEQ multiplex PCR; TCRdb's version includes in-frame clones alone and lacks a portion of them. That table supplies the V and J calls and clone size; D and trimming were determined from the DNA. The table shows some 98,000 clones, with roughly 81% occurring only once.

The chain couples TRBV10-1 to TRBJ2-1; no firm D call. Sequencing was carried out using PBMCs. The TCR sequence derives from a man between 35 and 55 years old in good health and CMV-seronegative. The chain's CDR3 is CASSEFYEQFF. Written as DNA, the CDR3 is TGCGCCAGCAGTGAGTTCTATGAGCAGTTCTTC.